The following is a T cell receptor beta chain sequence with its context. The sample belongs to a study of OX40 agonist ivuxolimab in advanced cancers. V was cut by 2 bases and J by 1 base, with 8 bases left in between. Germline values: CDR1 MNHEY, CDR2 SVGAGI. This CDR3 comprises 14 residues. Assay used: immunoSEQ multiplex PCR; TCRdb lists only in-frame clones, some missing. This table has about 88,000 clones, approximately 89% appearing once. The sequencing here drew on CD4+ or CD8+ T cells sorted from blood, taken in a trial of the OX40 agonist ivuxolimab. V is TRBV6-5 and J is TRBJ1-1; D may be TRBD1 (6 bases). The source is an adult with an advanced solid tumor such as melanoma, head and neck, liver or kidney cancer. The CDR3 is CASSYLDRNTEAFF. The CDR3 DNA is TGTGCCAGCAGTTACCTGGACAGGAACACTGAAGCTTTCTTT.